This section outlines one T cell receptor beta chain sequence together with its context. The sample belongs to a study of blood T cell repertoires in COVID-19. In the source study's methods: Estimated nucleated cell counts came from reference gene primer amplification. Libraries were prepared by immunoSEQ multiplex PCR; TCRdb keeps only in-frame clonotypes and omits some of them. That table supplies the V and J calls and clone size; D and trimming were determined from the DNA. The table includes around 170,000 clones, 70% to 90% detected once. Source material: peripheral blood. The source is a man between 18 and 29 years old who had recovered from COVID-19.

The CDR3 sequence is CASRESRGTYGYTF. The CDR3 DNA reads TGTGCCAGCAGGGAGTCCAGGGGCACCTATGGCTACACCTTC. The V gene is TRBV6-5, the J gene TRBJ1-2; TRBD1 is a possible D gene (6 bases). The CDR3 covers 14 residues. V was clipped by 6 bases and J by 4 bases, with 15 bases between them. Germline assignment: CDR1 MNHEY and CDR2 SVGAGI.